This T cell receptor beta chain was captured by sequencing in a study of cytomegalovirus exposure and HLA in healthy donors. Broader study findings: While the bulk of TCR sequences proved rare, some public TCRs turned up in many donors. Later analysis identified a missense DCLRE1C variant that was linked to TCR beta V- and J-gene trimming. In all likelihood, a cluster of highly shared sequence variants was a sequencing artifact.

This PCR relied on a set of 60 Vbeta primers and 13 Jbeta primers. Produced via immunoSEQ multiplex PCR; TCRdb's table is partial and in-frame only. The sample holds hundreds of thousands of clones, around two thirds seen once. Remarks on this clone: Its target is unknown.

The source of this sequence is a female donor in good health and CMV-seronegative. Material for sequencing was PBMCs.

The CDR3 DNA reads TGCAGCGTCCAAATGGGGGGTATGAACACTGAAGCTTTCTTT. Translated, it gives CSVQMGGMNTEAFF. V is TRBV29-1 and J is TRBJ1-1, with TRBD1 as a possible D gene (5 bases). V was pared by 6 bases and J by 0 bases, with 14 bases between. Germline-derived CDR1 and CDR2 are SQVTM and ANQGSEA. The CDR3 runs to 14 residues.